This TCR beta chain comes out of a study of neurological immune-mediated disorders. Study results and limitations: Expanded clones shared no identical CDR3 amino acid sequences across subjects, which suggested private TCR-beta repertoires in all groups.

CDR1 is SGHKS and CDR2 is YYEKEE in the germline V gene (reference sequence). The CDR3 is made up of 15 amino acids. The V end was cut by 0 bases, the J end by 7 bases, with 13 bases between. A 10-nucleotide random UMI tagged transcripts in template-switch 5'RACE cDNA synthesis. Per sequencing run, 15-18 subjects together gave over 190 million TCR-beta sequences. TCRdb reprocessed the 5' RACE reads via MiXCR and lists one record per CDR3 protein. Seen here are just over 20,000 distinct CDR3 sequences, around 15% observed once, and the top ten hold approximately 7.9%. About a million sorted CD4+ or CD8+ T cells made each library. This clonotype has ten or more counts. What it binds is unknown.

The clonotype was recovered from a woman younger than 35 with multiple sclerosis. The sample consisted of CD8+ T cells from blood. The chain links TRBV5-5 to TRBJ1-4; D is ambiguous. CDR3 loop: CASSLDGRSFEKLFF. The CDR3 DNA follows: TGTGCCAGCAGCTTGGACGGCAGGTCTTTTGAAAAACTGTTTTTT.